What follows describes a single T cell receptor (beta chain). Its antigen is unidentified. Sequencing was performed with immunoSEQ multiplex PCR; in TCRdb, only in-frame clones are kept and a portion is missing. The sample consists of 150,000 or so clones, 87% of them appearing once. These data are taken from a study of T cell responses to AZD1222 COVID-19 vaccine. Study outcomes and limitations: Along spike, vaccine-associated CD4 TCRs were found throughout, with dominance at 160-218 and 743-854. Baseline antibody screening turned up just six seropositive AZD1222 recipients. No repertoire was sampled before or during the peak T cell response, only after it. Two AZD1222 administrations were followed by greater Spike-specific TCR breadth and depth.

Germline-derived CDR1 and CDR2 are SGHNT and YYREEE (reference sequence). The CDR3 is made up of 14 amino acids. Trimming took 4 bases from V and 6 from J; bases not matched to a gene: 10. Sequencing was performed on peripheral blood, taken 28 days after the second AZD1222 dose. This receptor was obtained from an adult who received the AZD1222 COVID-19 vaccine. V is TRBV5-4 and J is TRBJ2-7, with 7 nucleotides matching TRBD1. The CDR3 loop is CASSPEDRSTEQYF. DNA of the CDR3: TGTGCCAGCAGCCCCGAGGACAGGAGTACCGAGCAGTACTTC.